Listed below are T cell receptor beta chains from one sample, sequenced in a study of blood T cell repertoires in COVID-19. Repertoires were generated with immunoSEQ multiplex PCR, while TCRdb's copy carries only in-frame clones and drops some. This table has around 130,000 clones, approximately 83% appearing once. The sample consisted of peripheral blood. Source of these receptors: a human donor in a cohort sampled during active COVID-19. Each CDR3 is given with its conserved first and last residue. Each record gives: D gene, J gene, V gene, clone size, CDR3 DNA, CDR3 protein. The D gene is left open where the match is weak. Some rows mark clone size as missing; the rest say once, few, many or name a class of expanded clone.

d_call: TRBD1
j_call: TRBJ1-5
v_call: TRBV19
clone_size: .
cdr3_nt: TGTGCCAGTACCCCGGACAGGAATCAGCCCCAGCATTTT
cdr3_aa: CASTPDRNQPQHF

d_call: .
j_call: TRBJ2-3
v_call: TRBV24-1
clone_size: .
cdr3_nt: TGTGCCACCAGTGATTTCCCCTCGACAGGCACAGATACGCAGTATTTT
cdr3_aa: CATSDFPSTGTDTQYF

d_call: .
j_call: TRBJ2-3
v_call: TRBV5-1
clone_size: .
cdr3_nt: TGCGCCAGCAGCTTGATCCCTGGGCTTCCCTCTAACACAGATACGCAGTATTTT
cdr3_aa: CASSLIPGLPSNTDTQYF

d_call: .
j_call: TRBJ1-6
v_call: TRBV4-1
clone_size: .
cdr3_nt: TGCGCCAGCAGCCAAGCCGGCGGAGCTAATTCACCCCTCCACTTT
cdr3_aa: CASSQAGGANSPLHF

d_call: TRBD1
j_call: TRBJ1-1
v_call: TRBV29-1
clone_size: .
cdr3_nt: TGCAGCGCCTCCGGGACAGGTTTTATCGCTGAAGCTTTCTTT
cdr3_aa: CSASGTGFIAEAFF

d_call: .
j_call: TRBJ1-1
v_call: TRBV19
clone_size: few
cdr3_nt: TGTGCCTCCTCTGTCCGAGGGAACACTGAAGCTTTCTTT
cdr3_aa: CASSVRGNTEAFF

d_call: .
j_call: TRBJ2-7
v_call: TRBV13
clone_size: .
cdr3_nt: TGTGCCAGCAGCTTACGGGTTTTCAGACCCACCTACGAGCAGTACTTC
cdr3_aa: CASSLRVFRPTYEQYF

d_call: .
j_call: TRBJ1-5
v_call: TRBV6-6
clone_size: .
cdr3_nt: TGTGCCAGCAGTTACTCACAGGGTGATCAGCCCCAGCATTTT
cdr3_aa: CASSYSQGDQPQHF

d_call: .
j_call: TRBJ1-2
v_call: TRBV6-6
clone_size: .
cdr3_nt: TGTGCCAGCGTGGGGACTGACTATGGCTACACCTTC
cdr3_aa: CASVGTDYGYTF

d_call: TRBD1
j_call: TRBJ1-1
v_call: TRBV6-5
clone_size: few
cdr3_nt: TGTGCCAGCAGGGGACAGGGTGGGAACACTGAAGCTTTCTTT
cdr3_aa: CASRGQGGNTEAFF

d_call: .
j_call: TRBJ2-5
v_call: TRBV5-1
clone_size: .
cdr3_nt: TGCGCCAGCAGCTTGCAGGGTCCGGAGGAGACCCAGTACTTC
cdr3_aa: CASSLQGPEETQYF

d_call: .
j_call: TRBJ1-1
v_call: TRBV18
clone_size: .
cdr3_nt: TGTGCCAGCTCACGAGGACAGCCAACGACAAGTCACACTGAAGCTTTCTTT
cdr3_aa: CASSRGQPTTSHTEAFF

d_call: .
j_call: TRBJ2-7
v_call: TRBV7-9
clone_size: once
cdr3_nt: TGTGCCAGCAGCTTACGGAGTGGTACCGAGCAGTACTTC
cdr3_aa: CASSLRSGTEQYF

d_call: .
j_call: TRBJ1-1
v_call: TRBV29-1
clone_size: .
cdr3_nt: TGCAGCGTGGCACAAGTCTTGAACACTGAAGCTTTCTTT
cdr3_aa: CSVAQVLNTEAFF

d_call: .
j_call: TRBJ2-3
v_call: TRBV7-2
clone_size: .
cdr3_nt: TGTGCCAGCAGCTTAAGAGGACAGAGCACAGATACGCAGTATTTT
cdr3_aa: CASSLRGQSTDTQYF

d_call: TRBD1
j_call: TRBJ1-6
v_call: TRBV10-3
clone_size: .
cdr3_nt: TGTGCCATCAGAAGACAGGGAACGGGGGTTACGAATTCACCCCTCCACTTT
cdr3_aa: CAIRRQGTGVTNSPLHF

d_call: .
j_call: TRBJ2-7
v_call: TRBV7-9
clone_size: .
cdr3_nt: TGTGCCAGCAGCCCAAGGGGCTACGAGCAGTACTTC
cdr3_aa: CASSPRGYEQYF

d_call: .
j_call: TRBJ1-5
v_call: TRBV2
clone_size: .
cdr3_nt: TGTGCCAGCAGTGAGGGCAGGGCAGGGCAGCCCCAGCATTTT
cdr3_aa: CASSEGRAGQPQHF

d_call: .
j_call: TRBJ1-5
v_call: TRBV28
clone_size: once
cdr3_nt: TGTGCCAGCAGTCCCCAGGGGAAGAATCAGCCCCAGCATTTT
cdr3_aa: CASSPQGKNQPQHF

d_call: TRBD1
j_call: TRBJ2-1
v_call: TRBV14
clone_size: .
cdr3_nt: TGTGCCAGCAGCCAAGTCTCCCTGTTACAGGGGGTCTACAATGAGCAGTTCTTC
cdr3_aa: CASSQVSLLQGVYNEQFF

d_call: .
j_call: TRBJ1-5
v_call: TRBV12-3/TRBV12-4
clone_size: .
cdr3_nt: TGTGCCAGCACCTGGGGGGGGCTTCAGCCCCAGCATTTT
cdr3_aa: CASTWGGLQPQHF

d_call: .
j_call: TRBJ2-3
v_call: TRBV27
clone_size: few
cdr3_nt: TGTGCCAGCAGTTTGGGGCGGACCACAGATACGCAGTATTTT
cdr3_aa: CASSLGRTTDTQYF

d_call: TRBD1
j_call: TRBJ1-3
v_call: TRBV5-6
clone_size: once
cdr3_nt: TGTGCCAGCAGCTTGGAGATTACAGGGGGCGCCCCTGGAAACACCATATATTTT
cdr3_aa: CASSLEITGGAPGNTIYF

d_call: TRBD2
j_call: TRBJ2-3
v_call: TRBV7-8
clone_size: .
cdr3_nt: TGTGCCAGCAGCATTGCCGGGACTAGCGGGACCAGCACAGATACGCAGTATTTT
cdr3_aa: CASSIAGTSGTSTDTQYF

d_call: TRBD1
j_call: TRBJ1-1
v_call: TRBV7-9
clone_size: .
cdr3_nt: TGTGCCAGCAGCTTCCGACAGGGGGCTCACACTGAAGCTTTCTTT
cdr3_aa: CASSFRQGAHTEAFF